This record covers a single T cell receptor (beta chain). The antigen is unknown. This sample was included in a study of cytomegalovirus exposure and HLA in healthy donors. Study-level results: TCR beta sequences reportedly predicted most subjects' HLA-A and HLA-B alleles accurately. The authors later found TCR association rates varying by HLA locus, with DRB1 most and HLA-C fewest. Later genetic work tied a missense DCLRE1C variant to beta-chain V and J trimming. The authors enumerated 164 TCR beta chains as linked to cytomegalovirus.

Primers: 60 Vbeta forward and 13 Jbeta reverse. Libraries were prepared by immunoSEQ multiplex PCR; TCRdb keeps only in-frame clonotypes and omits some of them. The table shows 100,000 to 150,000 clones, with approximately 80% occurring only once. CDR3 length: 13 residues. V lost 1 base and J 11 bases, leaving 14 bases between the germline ends. Germline-derived CDR1 and CDR2 are SGHAT and FQNNGV. This TCR was sampled from a woman between 40 and 55 years old in good health and CMV-seronegative. The specimen was PBMCs. The chain employs TRBV11-2 and TRBJ1-1, with no clear D. CDR3 region: CASSLVGAPKAFF. CDR3 DNA: TGTGCCAGCAGCTTAGTGGGAGCACCTAAGGCTTTCTTT.